The 29 T cell receptor beta chains in this list originate from one sample, sequenced in a study of blood T cell repertoires in COVID-19. The repertoire was sequenced with immunoSEQ multiplex PCR; TCRdb's copy has only in-frame clones and lacks some. The sample consists of around 250,000 clones, around 82% of them appearing once. Sequenced input: peripheral blood. These receptors all stem from a man older than 75 with acute or convalescent COVID-19.

This clone was counted a single time. The rearrangement links TRBV25-1 to TRBJ2-2; perhaps TRBD1 as D (6 bases). Germline CDR1 is MGHDK and CDR2 is SYGVNS. Trimming removed 10 bases at V and 7 bases at J, with 16 bases between. CDR3 length: 13 residues. CDR3 DNA sequence: TGTGCCACCCATACAGGGTCGAACGGGGAGCTGTTTTTT. Amino acid sequence: CATHTGSNGELFF. The full variable domain, its missing parts supplied by reference TRBV25-1 and TRBJ2-2, is EADIYQTPRYLVIGTGKKITLECSQTMGHDKMYWYQQDPGMELHLIHYSYGVNSTEKGDLSSESTVSRIRTEHFPLTLESARPSHTSQYLCATHTGSNGELFFGEGSRLTVL.

The V call is TRBV3-1 (or the pseudogene TRBV3-2), the J call TRBJ2-2, with D perhaps TRBD1 (6 bases). The CDR3 is 20 residues long. V lost 0 bases and J 3 bases, leaving 23 bases between the germline ends. The germline CDR1 and CDR2 sequences are LGHDT and YNNKEL (reference sequence). CDR3 bases: TGTGCCAGCAGCCAAGATTGGAGTGGGGGCCAACATCGCGACACCGGGGAGCTGTTTTTT. Amino acids: CASSQDWSGGQHRDTGELFF.

The rearrangement uses TRBV3-1 (or the pseudogene TRBV3-2) and TRBJ2-2; D not certain. This CDR3 has 14 amino acids. In germline, CDR1 is LGHDT, CDR2 YNNKEL (reference sequence). Trimming cost V 2 bases and J 7 bases, with 11 bases left between them. The DNA for the CDR3 is TGTGCCAGCAGCCAATATGCAGTCAGCGGGGAGCTGTTTTTT. Translation gives CASSQYAVSGELFF.

V gene TRBV28 combines with J gene TRBJ1-2; a weak D match, TRBD1 (5 bases). V shed 5 bases and J shed 4 bases, with 11 bases lying between them. CDR1 and CDR2 from the germline V gene are MDHEN and SYDVKM. The CDR3 has 13 amino acids. CDR3 in DNA: TGTGCCAGCAGTGAATCAACAGGCTATGGCTACACCTTC. Protein product: CASSESTGYGYTF.

The chain couples TRBV5-1 to TRBJ1-1; TRBD1 aligns across 9 bases. CDR1 is SGHRS, CDR2 YFSETQ, per germline. The CDR3 contains 17 residues. V shed 4 bases, J shed 0 bases, and the junction held 10 bases outside the gene matches. CDR3 nucleotide sequence: TGCGCCAGCAGCATTGTGGGGACAGGGTTCATGAACACTGAAGCTTTCTTT. Translating it yields CASSIVGTGFMNTEAFF.

With respect to this clone: At the DNA level, this CDR3 is encoded by other sequences in the same sample as well. The CDR3 DNA reads TGTGCCACCAGCAGAGATCTCCTGAACACTGAAGCTTTCTTT. Amino acid sequence: CATSRDLLNTEAFF. The V gene is TRBV15, the J gene TRBJ1-1; D not certain. Germline CDR1 reads LNHNV; CDR2 reads YYDKDF (reference sequence). CDR3 length: 14 residues. V shed 0 bases and J shed 0 bases, with 5 bases lying between them. The complete variable domain, with remaining parts taken from reference TRBV15 and TRBJ1-1, reads DAMVIQNPRYQVTQFGKPVTLSCSQTLNHNVMYWYQQKSSQAPKLLFHYYDKDFNNEADTPDNFQSRRPNTSFCFLDIRSPGLGDTAMYLCATSRDLLNTEAFFGQGTRLTVV.

The gene calls are TRBV30 and TRBJ2-1, with 11 bases that match TRBD2. Germline CDR1 is GTSNPN and CDR2 is SVGIG (reference sequence). This CDR3 contains 13 residues. The ends lost 8 bases at V and 7 bases at J; junction bases unmatched: 7. CDR3 amino acids: CAATSGSGNEQFF. In DNA form, the CDR3 reads TGTGCCGCCACTAGCGGGAGTGGTAATGAGCAGTTCTTC.

The chain recombines TRBV20-1 with TRBJ2-2, with a possible D match to TRBD2 (7 bases). Trimming pared 3 bases from V and 6 bases from J, leaving 11 bases between. Germline V gives CDR1 DFQATT, CDR2 SNEGSKA (reference sequence). CDR3 length: 13 amino acids. For the CDR3, the DNA is TGCAGTGCTAGTAGGGGGAGGGCCGGGGAGCTGTTTTTT. This encodes CSASRGRAGELFF.

A note on this clone: Sequence at one end of the junction differs from germline and may be a read error. The chain combines TRBV6-6 with TRBJ2-5; D may be TRBD2 (7 bases). Germline V CDR1 and CDR2: MNHNY, SVGAGI (reference sequence). This CDR3 is built from 16 residues. The CDR3 region is CASSYMSGGNQGTQYF. CDR3 in DNA: TGTGCCAGCAGTTACATGTCGGGGGGCAACCAAGGGACCCAGTACTTC.

The chain recombines TRBV7-2 with TRBJ2-3, with no clear D. Trimming removed 4 bases from V and 5 bases from J, with 7 bases in between. Germline loops: CDR1 SGHTA, CDR2 FQGNSA. The CDR3 runs 12 residues. The CDR3 region has the DNA TGTGCCAGCAGCTCCCCTTTAGATACGCAGTATTTT. This translates into CASSSPLDTQYF.

The chain has TRBV13 and TRBJ2-2; 11 bases agree with TRBD2. The CDR3 is 18 residues long. The ends lost 0 bases at V and 2 bases at J; junction bases unmatched: 5. Germline V gene lookup returns CDR1 PRHDT and CDR2 FYEKMQ (reference sequence). The DNA of the CDR3 is TGTGCCAGCAGCTTAGGCGTGGGACTAGCGGAAAACACCGGGGAGCTGTTTTTT. Amino acid sequence: CASSLGVGLAENTGELFF.

The V and J genes are TRBV19 and TRBJ1-5; D is ambiguous. The germline V gene has CDR1 LNHDA and CDR2 SQIVND (reference sequence). The CDR3 loop spans 16 amino acids. The V and J ends lost 2 bases and 0 bases respectively, with 11 bases between them. The CDR3 DNA reads TGTGCCAGTAGTATAACCGGGATCTATAGCAATCAGCCCCAGCATTTT. Protein product: CASSITGIYSNQPQHF. Filled out from reference TRBV19 and TRBJ1-5, the complete variable domain reads DGGITQSPKYLFRKEGQNVTLSCEQNLNHDAMYWYRQDPGQGLRLIYYSQIVNDFQKGDIAEGYSVSREKKESFPLTVTSAQKNPTAFYLCASSITGIYSNQPQHFGDGTRLSIL.

The chain employs TRBV7-2 and TRBJ2-1; TRBD2 is a possible D gene (5 bases). The CDR3 is 17 residues long. Germline V gene data show CDR1 as SGHTA and CDR2 as FQGNSA. The V end was cut by 5 bases, the J end by 3 bases, with 20 bases between. The CDR3 loop reads CASSDTVSGPLYNEQFF. The CDR3 coding sequence is TGTGCCAGCAGCGACACTGTAAGCGGCCCCCTCTACAATGAGCAGTTCTTC.

This chain joins TRBV24-1 and TRBJ2-5, with 11 bases identical to TRBD1. The CDR3 contains 16 residues. Germline V CDR1 and CDR2: KGHDR, SFDVKD. V lost 4 bases, J lost 4 bases, and 7 bases stayed unmatched. CDR3 in amino acids: CATSDQDRGRRETQYF. CDR3 in DNA: TGTGCCACCAGTGACCAGGACAGGGGGCGGCGAGAGACCCAGTACTTC.

The chain has TRBV6-5 and TRBJ2-1; D gene unclear. Germline V gene sequence: CDR1 MNHEY, CDR2 SVGAGI. V was pared by 6 bases and J by 4 bases, with 4 bases between. The CDR3 sequence is 11 residues long. CDR3 sequence reads: CASSRYNEQFF. Here the CDR3 DNA reads TGTGCCAGCAGCCGGTACAATGAGCAGTTCTTC.

This clone was counted only a few times. The chain combines TRBV9 with TRBJ1-1; 7 bases align to TRBD1. Germline lookup yields CDR1 SGDLS and CDR2 YYNGEE. V lost 3 bases to trimming and J lost 5 bases; unmatched junction nucleotides: 10. The CDR3 consists of 15 residues. The CDR3: CASSARQGIGTEAFF. CDR3 nucleotides: TGTGCCAGCAGCGCCAGACAGGGAATTGGGACTGAAGCTTTCTTT.

To note about this clone: Lacking the conserved final phenylalanine or tryptophan, this CDR3 likely reflects a read error. The DNA is left out, because the CDR3 cannot be placed on it with certainty; the CDR3 is given as TCRdb lists it. This chain connects TRBV5-4 to TRBJ2-3; TRBD2 is the table's D call and was not checked against the DNA. The CDR3 region is 15 residues in length, termini included. Germline-derived CDR1 and CDR2 are SGHNT and YYREEE (reference sequence). Here the CDR3 reads CASSLQQPGGLAGAL.

V usage is TRBV18 and J usage is TRBJ2-5; 9 bases are shared with TRBD1. With V trimmed by 6 bases and J by 3 bases, 8 bases remained unmatched. The CDR3 is made up of 15 amino acids. In germline, CDR1 is KGHSH, CDR2 LQKENI. CDR3 sequence: CASSPRDRAKETQYF. The CDR3 DNA reads as TGTGCCAGCTCGCCTAGGGACAGGGCTAAAGAGACCCAGTACTTC. Looking up the rest from reference TRBV18 and TRBJ2-5 gives the full variable domain: NAGVMQNPRHLVRRRGQEARLRCSPMKGHSHVYWYRQLPEEGLKFMVYLQKENIIDESGMPKERFSAEFPKEGPSILRIQQVVRGDSAAYFCASSPRDRAKETQYFGPGTRLLVL.

This clone was seen once. The chain couples TRBV20-1 to TRBJ1-6, with TRBD1 identical over 7 bases. The CDR3 contains 11 residues. V was clipped by 6 bases and J by 7 bases; unmatched bases: 0. Per the germline V gene, CDR1 is DFQATT and CDR2 is SNEGSKA (reference sequence). Here the CDR3 reads CSADRNSPLHF. As DNA, the CDR3 is TGCAGTGCGGACAGGAATTCACCCCTCCACTTT.

The V gene is TRBV2, the J gene TRBJ2-1, with D unresolved. Trimming left V 7 bases short and J 5 bases short, with 18 bases between. This CDR3 has 15 residues. Germline CDR1 and CDR2: SNHLY and FYNNEI. DNA for the CDR3: TGTGCCAGCACTGGAGAGGTAATAGCAGACAATGAGCAGTTCTTC. Its translation: CASTGEVIADNEQFF.

This clone occurred a few times. The chain has TRBV27 and TRBJ2-2; D not certain. V lost 8 bases and J 3 bases, leaving 13 bases between the germline ends. This CDR3 spans 14 amino acids. Germline V lookup: CDR1 MNHEY, CDR2 SMNVEV (reference sequence). Here the CDR3 reads CASRHDGYTGELFF. The CDR3 DNA sequence: TGTGCCAGCCGACACGACGGTTACACCGGGGAGCTGTTTTTT.

Points on this clone: One end of the junction does not line up with germline, which may come from a read error. This chain links TRBV6-1 with TRBJ1-6, with 9 bases identical to TRBD1. The germline V gene has CDR1 MNHNS and CDR2 SASEGT. This CDR3 has 16 residues. The CDR3 DNA is TGTGCCAGCAGGGAAGACAGGGGGTCCTATAATTCACCCCTCCACTTT. Protein product: CASREDRGSYNSPLHF.

This chain joins TRBV28 and TRBJ2-5; possible D gene TRBD1, 5 bases. This CDR3 has 17 residues. V was pared by 5 bases and J by 1 base, with 20 bases between. Germline V gene lookup returns CDR1 MDHEN and CDR2 SYDVKM. The CDR3 DNA is TGTGCCAGCAGTGAGACCCCGGCAGGGCCAGCCCAAGAGACCCAGTACTTC. The encoded protein is CASSETPAGPAQETQYF.

The chain has TRBV6-5 and TRBJ1-2, with D uncertain. CDR3 length equals 12 residues. V dropped 0 bases and J dropped 7 bases, with 6 bases sitting between them. Germline CDR1 reads MNHEY; CDR2 reads SVGAGI. The CDR3: CASSYSPGGYTF. The DNA of the CDR3 is TGTGCCAGCAGTTACTCTCCGGGTGGCTACACCTTC.

The chain uses TRBV24-1 and TRBJ2-3; TRBD1 is a possible D gene (6 bases). Germline CDR1 is KGHDR and CDR2 is SFDVKD. The CDR3 contains 15 residues. The V end lost 5 bases, the J end lost 4 bases, and 15 bases lay between the germline ends. CDR3: CATSVWGPAADTQYF. The DNA of the CDR3 is TGTGCCACCAGTGTATGGGGGCCGGCCGCAGATACGCAGTATTTT.

The chain has TRBV3-1 (or the pseudogene TRBV3-2) and TRBJ1-1, with D perhaps TRBD1 (6 bases). The CDR3 has 13 amino acids. Trimming left V 4 bases short and J 1 base short, with 7 bases between. Germline CDR1 and CDR2: LGHDT and YNNKEL (reference sequence). Here the CDR3 DNA reads TGTGCCAGCAGCCTGACAGGGAACACTGAAGCTTTCTTT. It specifies CASSLTGNTEAFF.

This chain links TRBV5-1 with TRBJ2-5, with a weak D call TRBD2 (5 bases). Between the trimmed V and J ends, which lost 4 bases and 0 bases, there was a span of 13 bases. The CDR3 has 15 amino acids. Germline CDR1 reads SGHRS; CDR2 reads YFSETQ. The CDR3 DNA sequence: TGCGCCAGCAGCCCCACGAGAGGGTACCAAGAGACCCAGTACTTC. Its protein product is CASSPTRGYQETQYF.

V usage is TRBV29-1 and J usage is TRBJ1-1; D call uncertain. Deletions cut 4 bases from V and 11 bases from J, with 5 bases between. There are 8 residues in the CDR3. Germline values: CDR1 SQVTM, CDR2 ANQGSEA. The DNA for the CDR3 is TGCAGCGTTGTCGGGGCTTTCTTT. Its protein is CSVVGAFF.

The chain is built from TRBV6-5 and TRBJ1-5; no firm D call. This CDR3 comprises 13 residues. The ends were cut back, 10 bases at V and 1 base at J, with 11 bases in the middle. The germline gives CDR1 MNHEY, CDR2 SVGAGI. The CDR3 DNA reads as TGTGCCACCCGACTTATGAGCAATCAGCCCCAGCATTTT. Translation: CATRLMSNQPQHF.